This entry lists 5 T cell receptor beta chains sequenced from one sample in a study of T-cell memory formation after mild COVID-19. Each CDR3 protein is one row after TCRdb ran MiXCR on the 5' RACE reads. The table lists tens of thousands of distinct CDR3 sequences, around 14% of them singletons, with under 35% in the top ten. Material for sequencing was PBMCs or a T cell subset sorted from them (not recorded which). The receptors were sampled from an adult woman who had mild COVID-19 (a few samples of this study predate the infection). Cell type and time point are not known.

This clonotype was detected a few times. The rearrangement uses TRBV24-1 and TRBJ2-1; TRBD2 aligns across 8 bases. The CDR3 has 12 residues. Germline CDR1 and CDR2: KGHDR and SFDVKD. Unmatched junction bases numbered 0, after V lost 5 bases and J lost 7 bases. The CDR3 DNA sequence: TGTGCCACCAGTGGCGGGGGGAATGAGCAGTTCTTC. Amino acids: CATSGGGNEQFF.

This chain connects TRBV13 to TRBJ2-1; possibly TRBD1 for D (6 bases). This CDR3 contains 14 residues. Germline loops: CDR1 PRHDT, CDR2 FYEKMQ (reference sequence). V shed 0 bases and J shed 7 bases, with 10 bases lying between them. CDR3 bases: TGTGCCAGCAGCTTAGGCCCAGGGGTAAATGAGCAGTTCTTC. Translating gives CASSLGPGVNEQFF. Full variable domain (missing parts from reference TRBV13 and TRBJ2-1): AAGVIQSPRHLIKEKRETATLKCYPIPRHDTVYWYQQGPGQDPQFLISFYEKMQSDKGSIPDRFSAQQFSDYHSELNMSSLELGDSALYFCASSLGPGVNEQFFGPGTRLTVL.

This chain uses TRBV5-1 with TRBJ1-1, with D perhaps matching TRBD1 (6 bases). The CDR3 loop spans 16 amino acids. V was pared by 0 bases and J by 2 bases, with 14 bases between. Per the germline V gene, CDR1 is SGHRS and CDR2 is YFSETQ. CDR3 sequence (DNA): TGCGCCAGCAGCTTGGCCGTCGGGGGCATCAACACTGAAGCTTTCTTT. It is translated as CASSLAVGGINTEAFF.

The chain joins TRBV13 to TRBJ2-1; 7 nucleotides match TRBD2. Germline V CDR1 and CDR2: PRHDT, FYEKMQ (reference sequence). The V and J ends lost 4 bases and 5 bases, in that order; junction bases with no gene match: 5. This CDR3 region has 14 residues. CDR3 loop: CASSSRDYHNEQFF. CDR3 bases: TGTGCCAGCAGCTCCCGGGACTACCACAATGAGCAGTTCTTC.

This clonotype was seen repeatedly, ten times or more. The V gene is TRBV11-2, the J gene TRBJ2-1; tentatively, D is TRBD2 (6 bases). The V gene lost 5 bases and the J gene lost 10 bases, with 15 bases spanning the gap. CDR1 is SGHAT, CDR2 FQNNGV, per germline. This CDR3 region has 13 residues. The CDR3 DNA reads TGTGCCAGCAGCATCCAGCCTAGCGCAGAGCAGTTCTTC. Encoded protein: CASSIQPSAEQFF.